The clone carrying this T cell receptor (beta chain) was found a few times. The source of the sample is a study of blood T cells in healthy people across ages. The germline gives CDR1 SEHNR, CDR2 FQNEAQ (reference sequence). V lost 5 bases and J 1 base, leaving 12 bases between the germline ends. CDR3 length equals 15 residues. The authors ran a second PCR of about 6 to 12 cycles using a sample-barcoded 5' primer and a J-beta primer mix. CDR3-containing paired-end reads numbering at least 3 million came from each sample. Via MiXCR, TCRdb re-called the 5' RACE reads, giving one row per CDR3 protein. The table shows around 1,000,000 distinct CDR3 sequences, with under 30% occurring only once. These same records also appear under a second study, on T cells of mothers and their children.

Sample: blood. The receptor was derived from a girl aged 2-10 years in good health. This chain links TRBV7-9 with TRBJ1-5; tentative D call: TRBD1 (6 bases). This CDR3 is CASSETGNSNQPQHF. The CDR3 region has the DNA TGTGCCAGCAGCGAAACAGGGAACAGCAATCAGCCCCAGCATTTT.